The 29 T cell receptor beta chains below were found in one sample sequenced in a study of blood T cell repertoires in COVID-19. The method was immunoSEQ multiplex PCR; TCRdb's version includes in-frame clones alone and lacks a portion of them. This table holds 85,000 to 130,000 clones, roughly four fifths found once. The source material was peripheral blood. Receptor source: an elderly man with COVID-19, enrolled during active disease.

This chain uses TRBV7-3 with TRBJ1-5; D is uncertain. V was cut by 0 bases and J by 10 bases, with 10 bases left in between. The CDR3 contains 13 residues. CDR1 SGHTA and CDR2 FQGTGA come from the germline V gene. The CDR3 here is CASSLTEVEPQHF. In nucleotides, the CDR3 is TGTGCCAGCAGCTTAACTGAGGTCGAACCCCAGCATTTT.

This clone came up a few times. This rearrangement joins TRBV14 to TRBJ2-7, with 8 positions matching TRBD1. Trimming removed 2 bases from V and 2 bases from J; junction bases left unmatched: 11. This CDR3 contains 17 residues. Germline-derived CDR1 and CDR2 are SGHDN and FVKESK. CDR3 sequence reads: CASSQLSPGTGAYEQYF. Here the CDR3 DNA reads TGTGCCAGCAGCCAATTGTCCCCCGGGACAGGAGCCTACGAGCAGTACTTC. Filled out from reference TRBV14 and TRBJ2-7, the complete variable domain reads EAGVTQFPSHSVIEKGQTVTLRCDPISGHDNLYWYRRVMGKEIKFLLHFVKESKQDESGMPNNRFLAERTGGTYSTLKVQPAELEDSGVYFCASSQLSPGTGAYEQYFGPGTRLTVT.

The chain employs TRBV24-1 and TRBJ2-1, with D maybe TRBD1 (5 bases). The CDR3 runs to 13 residues. CDR1 is KGHDR and CDR2 is SFDVKD in the germline V gene. The V and J ends lost 6 bases and 6 bases respectively, with 11 bases between them. CDR3 sequence: CATSPPGINEQFF. In DNA form, the CDR3 reads TGTGCCACCAGTCCCCCAGGGATCAATGAGCAGTTCTTC.

This chain uses TRBV6-5 with TRBJ1-4; TRBD1 might be the D (6 bases). Germline CDR1 reads MNHEY; CDR2 reads SVGAGI. V was cut by 2 bases and J by 3 bases, with 10 bases left in between. The length of the CDR3 is 15 residues. The CDR3 bases are TGTGCCAGCAGTTACAGGGGGTCCCCTAATGAAAAACTGTTTTTT. Its translation: CASSYRGSPNEKLFF.

This clone was seen only once. This chain joins TRBV6-1 and TRBJ2-7; unclear D gene. The germline CDR1 and CDR2 sequences are MNHNS and SASEGT. V was cut by 3 bases and J by 1 base, with 4 bases left in between. The CDR3 runs to 12 residues. The chain's CDR3 is CASSDTSYEQYF. The CDR3 DNA reads as TGTGCCAGCAGTGACACTTCCTACGAGCAGTACTTC.

The chain joins TRBV28 to TRBJ2-7; a weak D match, TRBD2 (7 bases). Germline V gene data show CDR1 as MDHEN and CDR2 as SYDVKM. The CDR3 contains 17 residues. V was cut by 10 bases and J by 7 bases, with 32 bases left in between. In DNA form, the CDR3 reads TGTGCCACGCATCGTGGGGGCGGGAGCCTTGGTGGGGGAGAGCAGTACTTC. It specifies CATHRGGGSLGGGEQYF.

The V and J genes are TRBV6-5 and TRBJ2-3; 10 nucleotides line up with TRBD1. Germline V gives CDR1 MNHEY, CDR2 SVGAGI. The V gene end was trimmed by 7 bases and the J gene end by 1 base; junction bases not matched to a gene: 2. The CDR3 covers 14 residues. DNA of the CDR3: TGTGCCAGCAACGGACAGGGGGGCACAGATACGCAGTATTTT. Residues: CASNGQGGTDTQYF.

The rearrangement uses TRBV28 and TRBJ2-7; perhaps TRBD1 as D (5 bases). CDR1 is MDHEN, CDR2 SYDVKM, per germline. Trimming stripped 4 bases from V and 4 bases from J, with 8 bases between. This CDR3 is 12 amino acids long. The CDR3: CASSSTAYEQYF. CDR3 in DNA: TGTGCCAGCAGTTCGACAGCGTACGAGCAGTACTTC.

The rearrangement links TRBV9 to TRBJ2-3, with TRBD2 identical over 8 bases. The CDR3 totals 15 residues. The junction had 5 bases not matched to a gene; V was cut back by 3 bases and J by 2 bases. Germline CDR1 SGDLS, CDR2 YYNGEE. This CDR3 reads CASSGGGGLTDTQYF. CDR3 bases: TGTGCCAGCAGCGGAGGCGGGGGGCTCACAGATACGCAGTATTTT. Supplemented by reference TRBV9 and TRBJ2-3, the full variable domain reads DSGVTQTPKHLITATGQRVTLRCSPRSGDLSVYWYQQSLDQGLQFLIQYYNGEERAKGNILERFSAQQFPDLHSELNLSSLELGDSALYFCASSGGGGLTDTQYFGPGTRLTVL.

The V gene is TRBV18, the J gene TRBJ2-5; D is possibly TRBD2 (6 bases). Trimming left V 3 bases short and J 0 bases short, with 11 bases between. Germline V gives CDR1 KGHSH, CDR2 LQKENI. The CDR3 is 15 amino acids. The CDR3 DNA is TGTGCCAGCTCACCTAATAGCGGTCACCAAGAGACCCAGTACTTC. Translation: CASSPNSGHQETQYF.

The chain joins TRBV11-2 to TRBJ2-3; possible D gene TRBD1, 5 bases. V gave up 5 bases and J gave up 2 bases, with 17 bases separating them. The CDR3 runs 16 residues. The germline V gene encodes CDR1 SGHAT and CDR2 FQNNGV. The DNA of the CDR3 is TGTGCCAGCAGCCCCATTAAAACAGGATCCACAGATACGCAGTATTTT. Its protein is CASSPIKTGSTDTQYF.

The chain combines TRBV7-3 with TRBJ2-1, with D possibly matching TRBD2 (6 bases). CDR1 and CDR2 from the germline V gene are SGHTA and FQGTGA. The CDR3 runs 14 residues. Trimming shortened V by 5 bases and J by 3 bases, and 11 bases separated the two germline ends. The CDR3 region is CASSTSDYYNEQFF. The CDR3 DNA reads TGTGCCAGCAGCACCTCGGACTACTACAATGAGCAGTTCTTC.

This clone came up a few times. The rearrangement uses TRBV5-1 and TRBJ1-6, with 7 positions matching TRBD1. The V and J ends lost 0 bases and 9 bases, in that order; junction bases with no gene match: 12. The CDR3 loop spans 17 amino acids. Germline-derived CDR1 and CDR2 are SGHRS and YFSETQ. CDR3 in amino acids: CASSLGMGTASGSPLHF. CDR3 sequence (DNA): TGCGCCAGCAGCTTGGGAATGGGGACAGCCAGTGGTTCACCCCTCCACTTT.

The gene calls are TRBV6-2 or TRBV6-3 and TRBJ1-1; TRBD1 matches at 9 bases. The CDR3 has 14 residues. Germline-derived CDR1 and CDR2 are MNHEY and SVGEGT. J lost 1 base, V lost 5 bases, and 2 bases had no gene match. CDR3 amino acids: CASSRTGENTEAFF. The CDR3 DNA reads as TGTGCCAGCAGTCGGACAGGGGAGAACACTGAAGCTTTCTTT.

This clone came up a few times. The rearrangement joins TRBV7-2 to TRBJ2-7; 11 bases map to TRBD2. V lost 3 bases to trimming and J lost 0 bases; unmatched junction nucleotides: 13. The CDR3 has 19 residues. Looked up from germline, CDR1 is SGHTA and CDR2 is FQGNSA. This chain's CDR3 is CASSFRTSGFERSSYEQYF. The CDR3 DNA sequence: TGTGCCAGCAGCTTTCGGACTAGCGGGTTCGAGCGAAGCTCCTACGAGCAGTACTTC.

The rearrangement links TRBV6-2 or TRBV6-3 to TRBJ1-3; weak D call: TRBD1 (6 bases). This CDR3 is 15 amino acids long. Looked up from germline, CDR1 is MNHEY and CDR2 is SVGEGT. The V end was cut by 2 bases, the J end by 2 bases, with 10 bases between. CDR3 sequence reads: CASSYDRLPGNTIYF. CDR3 nucleotide sequence: TGTGCCAGCAGTTACGACAGGCTACCTGGAAACACCATATATTTT.

In this sample, this clone turned up once. CDR3 sequence: CASSPTSDNEQFF. CDR3 bases: TGTGCCAGCTCACCCACTAGCGACAATGAGCAGTTCTTC. This chain uses TRBV18 with TRBJ2-1; 7 nucleotides agree with TRBD2. The germline V gene has CDR1 KGHSH and CDR2 LQKENI. The CDR3 consists of 13 residues. The ends lost 3 bases at V and 5 bases at J; junction bases unmatched: 1.

This rearrangement joins TRBV7-8 to TRBJ2-7; D gene ambiguous. The germline V gene has CDR1 SGHVS and CDR2 FQNEAQ. V was clipped by 5 bases and J by 2 bases, with 13 bases between them. The CDR3 has 14 amino acids. DNA for the CDR3: TGTGCCAGCAGCCCCGCGCAAACCACCTACGAGCAGTACTTC. Its protein is CASSPAQTTYEQYF.

The chain is built from TRBV27 and TRBJ2-3; 10 nucleotides match TRBD2. Per the germline V gene, CDR1 is MNHEY and CDR2 is SMNVEV (reference sequence). This CDR3 is 16 amino acids long. V was clipped by 2 bases and J by 3 bases; unmatched bases: 5. The CDR3 sequence: CASSLTASGSTDTQYF. DNA for the CDR3: TGTGCCAGCAGTTTAACGGCTAGCGGGAGTACAGATACGCAGTATTTT.

CDR3 DNA: TGTGCCAGCAGTGAAGCTCAAGGGGGTATAGCGGGAGCGGACGAGCAGTACTTC. This translates into CASSEAQGGIAGADEQYF. The rearrangement uses TRBV6-1 and TRBJ2-7, with 9 bases that match TRBD2. The V gene's germline CDR1 is MNHNS and CDR2 SASEGT. V lost 0 bases to trimming and J lost 5 bases; unmatched junction nucleotides: 14. This CDR3 region has 18 residues.

J is TRBJ2-5 and V is TRBV28; 8 bases fit TRBD2. The CDR3 has 13 amino acids. CDR1 is MDHEN and CDR2 is SYDVKM in the germline V gene. J gave up 5 bases and V 4 bases, and 3 bases lay outside the gene matches. The CDR3 here is CASSSGGLETQYF. In DNA form, the CDR3 reads TGTGCCAGCAGTTCGGGGGGGCTGGAGACCCAGTACTTC.

The chain is built from TRBV28 and TRBJ1-1; 7 nucleotides align to TRBD1. Germline CDR1 is MDHEN and CDR2 is SYDVKM. V dropped 5 bases and J dropped 1; count of bases not matched to a gene: 7. This CDR3 has 15 amino acids. The CDR3 DNA is TGTGCCAGCAGTCAGAACAGGGGTCGGAACACTGAAGCTTTCTTT. Residues: CASSQNRGRNTEAFF.

The rearrangement uses TRBV4-2 and TRBJ2-7; D might be TRBD1 (6 bases). V lost 1 base and J lost 3, with 10 bases in between. This CDR3 region has 14 residues. The germline V gene has CDR1 LGHNA and CDR2 YNFKEQ. The CDR3 sequence is CASSQVGAYYEQYF. Here the CDR3 DNA reads TGTGCCAGCAGCCAAGTGGGGGCCTACTACGAGCAGTACTTC.

This chain links TRBV7-2 with TRBJ2-1, with a possible D match to TRBD1 (5 bases). V lost 5 bases, J lost 6 bases, and 23 bases lay in between. CDR3 length: 17 residues. The germline V gene encodes CDR1 SGHTA and CDR2 FQGNSA. The CDR3 loop is CASSPSGHFRWINEQFF. CDR3 sequence (DNA): TGTGCCAGCAGCCCATCCGGACACTTTAGATGGATCAATGAGCAGTTCTTC. Variable domain in full (rest from reference TRBV7-2 and TRBJ2-1): GAGVSQSPSNKVTEKGKDVELRCDPISGHTALYWYRQSLGQGLEFLIYFQGNSAPDKSGLPSDRFSAERTGGSVSTLTIQRTQQEDSAVYLCASSPSGHFRWINEQFFGPGTRLTVL.

The chain joins TRBV7-8 to TRBJ1-1; possibly TRBD1 for D (5 bases). This CDR3 is built from 11 residues. Germline CDR1 SGHVS, CDR2 FQNEAQ. The V and J ends lost 5 bases and 6 bases respectively, with 7 bases between them. CDR3 amino acids: CASSPGAEAFF. Here the CDR3 DNA reads TGTGCCAGCAGCCCGGGGGCTGAAGCTTTCTTT.

This chain connects TRBV11-3 to TRBJ2-2, with TRBD1 as a possible D gene (6 bases). With 1 base removed from V and 4 bases from J, the gap between germline ends came to 13 bases. This CDR3 spans 16 amino acids. Looked up from germline, CDR1 is SGHNT and CDR2 is YENEEA. The CDR3 reads CASSLGGPRGTGELFF. CDR3 DNA sequence: TGTGCCAGCAGCTTAGGGGGGCCGCGCGGCACCGGGGAGCTGTTTTTT.

CDR3 amino acids: CASSPAGADTQYF. CDR3 DNA: TGTGCCAGCTCACCGGCGGGAGCAGATACGCAGTATTTT. The V and J genes are TRBV18 and TRBJ2-3; the match to TRBD2 covers 7 bases. CDR1 KGHSH and CDR2 LQKENI come from the germline V gene. V lost 3 bases to trimming and J lost 4 bases; unmatched junction nucleotides: 1. The CDR3 consists of 13 residues. The whole variable domain, filled in from reference TRBV18 and TRBJ2-3, reads NAGVMQNPRHLVRRRGQEARLRCSPMKGHSHVYWYRQLPEEGLKFMVYLQKENIIDESGMPKERFSAEFPKEGPSILRIQQVVRGDSAAYFCASSPAGADTQYFGPGTRLTVL.

The chain recombines TRBV7-8 with TRBJ1-5; D call uncertain. Germline loops: CDR1 SGHVS, CDR2 FQNEAQ. Trimming took 6 bases from V and 3 from J, leaving 12 bases between them. The length of the CDR3 is 14 residues. CDR3 sequence: CASSLRGNNQPQHF. The CDR3 nucleotides read TGTGCCAGCAGTCTCAGAGGGAACAATCAGCCCCAGCATTTT.

The J gene is TRBJ2-7, the V gene TRBV24-1; 9 bases match TRBD1. The CDR3 runs 16 residues. The germline V gene encodes CDR1 KGHDR and CDR2 SFDVKD. J gave up 3 bases and V 3 bases, and 8 bases lay outside the gene matches. The CDR3 loop is CATSDTARTGDYEQYF. In nucleotides, the CDR3 is TGTGCCACCAGTGATACCGCCCGGACAGGGGACTACGAGCAGTACTTC.